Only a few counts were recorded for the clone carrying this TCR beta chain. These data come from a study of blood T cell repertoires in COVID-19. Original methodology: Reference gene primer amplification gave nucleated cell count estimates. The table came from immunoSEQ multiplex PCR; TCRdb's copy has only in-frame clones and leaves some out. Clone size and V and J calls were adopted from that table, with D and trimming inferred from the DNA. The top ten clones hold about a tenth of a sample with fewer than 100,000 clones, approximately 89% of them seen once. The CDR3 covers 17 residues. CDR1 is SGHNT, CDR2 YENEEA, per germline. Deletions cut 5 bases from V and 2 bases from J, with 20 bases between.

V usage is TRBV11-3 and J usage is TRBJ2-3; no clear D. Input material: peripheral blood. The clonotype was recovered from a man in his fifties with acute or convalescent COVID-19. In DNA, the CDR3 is TGTGCCAGCAGCCTACGGGTCGCGGCCTATAACACAGATACGCAGTATTTT. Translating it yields CASSLRVAAYNTDTQYF.